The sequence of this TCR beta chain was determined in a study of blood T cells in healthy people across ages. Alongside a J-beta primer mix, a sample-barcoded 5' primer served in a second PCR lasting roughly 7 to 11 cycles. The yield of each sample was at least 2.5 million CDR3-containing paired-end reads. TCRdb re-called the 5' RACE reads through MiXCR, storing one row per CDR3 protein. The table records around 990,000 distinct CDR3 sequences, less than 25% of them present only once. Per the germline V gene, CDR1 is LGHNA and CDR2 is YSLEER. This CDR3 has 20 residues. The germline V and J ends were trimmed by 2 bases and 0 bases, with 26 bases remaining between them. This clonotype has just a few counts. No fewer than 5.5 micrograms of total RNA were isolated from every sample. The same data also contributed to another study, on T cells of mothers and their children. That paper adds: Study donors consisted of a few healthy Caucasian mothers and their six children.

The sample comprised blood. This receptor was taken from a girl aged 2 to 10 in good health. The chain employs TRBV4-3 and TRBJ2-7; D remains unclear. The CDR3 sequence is CASSQWPSGQDPSSSYEQYF. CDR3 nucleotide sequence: TGCGCCAGCAGCCAATGGCCGTCCGGTCAGGACCCGTCAAGCTCCTACGAGCAGTACTTC.